This T cell receptor beta chain was captured by sequencing in a study of Ad26.COV2.S vaccination and SARS-CoV-2 variants. Study-wide findings and caveats: Placebo recipients had lower spike-specific TCR breadth than vaccine recipients.

TCRdb's copy holds only in-frame clones and misses some; the assay was immunoSEQ multiplex PCR. The table lists 350,000 to 450,000 clones, approximately 84% of them singletons. For this clone: Its antigen is undetermined.

Germline assignment: CDR1 SGHTA and CDR2 FQGNSA. V shed 1 base, J shed 10 bases, and the junction held 5 bases outside the gene matches. CDR3 size: 14 residues. Treatment given: roughly 20 received Ad26.COV2.S at low or high dose, single or two shots; 5 received placebo; per-sample allocation not given. Material that was analyzed had been drawn on day 63 after the first vaccine or placebo injection. Sequenced material: peripheral blood, taken in a trial of Ad26.COV2.S vaccine versus placebo. The chain employs TRBV7-2 and TRBJ1-5, with TRBD1 matching 9 bases. The source is a person aged 18-65 years who received the Ad26.COV2.S COVID-19 vaccine or a placebo. For the CDR3, the DNA is TGTGCCAGCAGCTTAGACAGGGGGCTTGGACCCCAGCATTTT. Amino acids: CASSLDRGLGPQHF.